The TCR beta chain described here comes from a study of cytomegalovirus exposure and HLA in healthy donors. TCRdb's copy holds only in-frame clones and misses some; the assay was immunoSEQ multiplex PCR. The repertoire holds some 150,000 clones, with 70% to 90% as singletons. Germline V CDR1 and CDR2: MDHEN, SYDVKM. The CDR3 runs to 14 residues. The V end lost 6 bases, the J end lost 0 bases, and 12 bases lay between the germline ends. This sequence was found in a woman aged 18-29 years in good health and CMV-seropositive. The chain couples TRBV28 to TRBJ2-7; weak D call: TRBD2 (6 bases). The sequenced sample consisted of PBMCs. CDR3 amino acids: CASRRRDSSYEQYF. The CDR3 region has the DNA TGTGCCAGCAGGAGACGGGACTCCTCCTACGAGCAGTACTTC.